Each of the 7 T cell receptor beta chains below was sequenced from the same sample in a study of Graves' ophthalmopathy and Graves' hyperthyroidism. Amplified TCR beta CDR3 regions were obtained using RNA transcripts as template. RT-PCR with HTBI primers came first, then second-round multiplex PCR. TCRdb processed the multiplex PCR reads anew with MiXCR; each CDR3 protein has one entry. The sample holds 230,000 or so distinct CDR3 sequences, 45% to 55% seen once. Material: peripheral blood. These receptors were taken from an adult man with Graves' ophthalmopathy.

The chain employs TRBV7-6 and TRBJ2-5; 8 bases line up with TRBD1. The junction had 10 bases not matched to a gene; V was cut back by 5 bases and J by 5 bases. The CDR3 has 15 amino acids. In germline, CDR1 is SGHVS, CDR2 FNYEAQ. The DNA of the CDR3 is TGTGCCAGCAGCCTCTATCGGACAGGGATGGAGACCCAGTACTTC. This sequence encodes CASSLYRTGMETQYF.

This clonotype has a single count. This sequence joins TRBV10-3 and TRBJ2-7, with 7 bases matching TRBD2. This CDR3 is built from 11 residues. The V segment lost 2 bases and the J segment 10 bases; nucleotides outside the gene matches: 2. Germline V lookup: CDR1 ENHRY, CDR2 SYGVKD. The DNA of the CDR3 is TGTGCCATCAGTGAGCGGGGGGATCAGTACTTC. Its protein product is CAISERGDQYF.

The chain recombines TRBV29-1 with TRBJ1-2; perhaps TRBD1 as D (6 bases). Germline CDR1 reads SQVTM; CDR2 reads ANQGSEA. This CDR3 contains 10 residues. With 7 bases removed from V and 8 bases from J, the gap between germline ends came to 11 bases. This chain's CDR3 is CSADSAGYTF. In nucleotides, the CDR3 is TGCAGCGCGGACAGTGCCGGCTACACCTTC. The variable domain in full, completed from reference TRBV29-1 and TRBJ1-2, reads SAVISQKPSRDICQRGTSLTIQCQVDSQVTMMFWYRQQPGQSLTLIATANQGSEATYESGFVIDKFPISRPNLTFSTLTVSNMSPEDSSIYLCSADSAGYTFGSGTRLTVV.

This sequence joins TRBV5-1 and TRBJ2-7; 9 nucleotides line up with TRBD1. With 3 bases clipped from V and 5 bases from J, the junction kept 6 bases outside the gene matches. The CDR3 sequence is 14 residues long. Germline V CDR1 and CDR2: SGHRS, YFSETQ. CDR3: CASSWGQGRNEQYF. The CDR3 nucleotides read TGCGCCAGCAGCTGGGGACAGGGCAGGAACGAGCAGTACTTC. The full variable domain, in which reference TRBV5-1 and TRBJ2-7 provide the parts outside the CDR3, is KAGVTQTPRYLIKTRGQQVTLSCSPISGHRSVSWYQQTPGQGLQFLFEYFSETQRNKGNFPGRFSGRQFSNSRSEMNVSTLELGDSALYLCASSWGQGRNEQYFGPGTRLTVT.

Worth noting for this clonotype: An end of the junction differs from the germline gene, which may be a read error. This chain uses TRBV24-1 with TRBJ2-2; possible D gene TRBD1, 6 bases. The CDR3 extends over 15 amino acids. In germline, CDR1 is KGHDR, CDR2 SFDVKD. The CDR3 reads CATSDPITGTGKLFF. The CDR3 DNA sequence: TGTGCCACCAGTGACCCCATTACAGGGACCGGGAAGCTGTTTTTT.

The chain couples TRBV2 to TRBJ2-7; TRBD1 aligns across 10 bases. CDR1 and CDR2 from the germline V gene are SNHLY and FYNNEI. Trimming took 6 bases from V and 5 from J; bases not matched to a gene: 10. CDR3 length equals 15 residues. CDR3 region: CASSLSTGTGDEQYF. CDR3 nucleotides: TGTGCCAGCAGCCTTTCCACCGGGACAGGGGACGAGCAGTACTTC.

This chain links TRBV20-1 with TRBJ2-7, with a tentative D call TRBD1 (5 bases). CDR3 length: 13 amino acids. Per the germline V gene, CDR1 is DFQATT and CDR2 is SNEGSKA (reference sequence). Trimming left V 4 bases short and J 2 bases short, with 12 bases between. The CDR3 DNA reads TGCAGTGCTACATGGGGCAGGGCCTACGAGCAGTACTTC. This sequence encodes CSATWGRAYEQYF.